The entry that follows covers one T cell receptor (beta chain) sequence. What it binds is not known. The sample belongs to a study of post-analysis software for immune sequencing data. General study points: There were five TRBV segments more frequent in patients than controls, and TRBV5-6, TRBV5-1 and TRBV20-1 were among them.

Included in the TCR beta cDNA libraries were unique molecular identifiers. Using its own MiXCR run on the PCR reads, TCRdb lists one record per CDR3 protein. The table lists roughly 600,000 distinct CDR3 sequences, around 44% of them singletons. The germline V gene encodes CDR1 MNHNS and CDR2 SASEGT. The CDR3 extends over 13 amino acids. The V end lost 6 bases, the J end lost 5 bases, and 13 bases lay between the germline ends. This receptor was obtained from a girl aged 10 to 17 with multiple sclerosis. The rearrangement links TRBV6-1 to TRBJ1-2; D is ambiguous. Material: blood. DNA of the CDR3: TGTGCCAGCAGGGCGGGCGGGGTTTATGGCTACACCTTC. Its protein is CASRAGGVYGYTF.